Described below is a single TCR beta chain sequence and its context. Antigen specificity is unknown. The data are from a study of T-cell memory formation after mild COVID-19. CDR1 and CDR2 from the germline V gene are SGDLS and YYNGEE. The CDR3 sequence is 17 residues long. Trimming took 4 bases from V and 4 from J; bases not matched to a gene: 5. Constant-segment primers served in 5'RACE that generated TCR alpha and TCR beta cDNA libraries bearing sample barcodes and UMIs. TCRdb analysed the 5' RACE reads with MiXCR anew, one entry per CDR3 protein. Among 150,000 or so distinct CDR3 sequences, 14% were seen once, and the ten largest hold less than 15%. Overall study results and limits: Pre-infection memory contained some responding clones, which suggested that cross-reactive memory had joined.

Sequencing used PBMCs or a T cell subset sorted from them (not recorded which). The chain has TRBV9 and TRBJ2-2; TRBD2 aligns across 15 bases. This sequence was found in an adult woman who had mild COVID-19 (a few samples of this study predate the infection). Cell type and time point are not known. CDR3 DNA: TGTGCCAGCAGCCTCGGACTAGCGGGAGGGGTCACCGGGGAGCTGTTTTTT. Its translation: CASSLGLAGGVTGELFF.